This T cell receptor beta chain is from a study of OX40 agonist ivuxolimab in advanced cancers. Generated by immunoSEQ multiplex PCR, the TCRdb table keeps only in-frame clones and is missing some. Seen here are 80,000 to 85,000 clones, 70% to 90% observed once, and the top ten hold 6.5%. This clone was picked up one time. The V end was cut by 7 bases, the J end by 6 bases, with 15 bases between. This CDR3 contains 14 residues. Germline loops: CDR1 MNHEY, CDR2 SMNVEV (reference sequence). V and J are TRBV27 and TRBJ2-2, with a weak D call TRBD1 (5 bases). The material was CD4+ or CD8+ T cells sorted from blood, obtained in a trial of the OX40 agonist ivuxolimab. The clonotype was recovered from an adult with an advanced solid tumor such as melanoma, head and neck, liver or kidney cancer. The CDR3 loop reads CASKRQPISGELFF. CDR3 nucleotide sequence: TGTGCCAGCAAGAGACAGCCGATTTCCGGGGAGCTGTTTTTT.